One sample yielded the 4 T cell receptor beta chains listed below, sequenced in a study of T-cell reconstitution after alpha-beta-depleted transplantation in children (dated by TCRdb to the mid-2010s). Library creation used PCR. The reads were generated on an Illumina HiSeq 2500. Molecular barcoding was employed in the preparation of TCR libraries, with unique molecular identifiers being used to normalize TCRbeta repertoire quantification. TCRdb reprocessing: public reads trimmed at Q25 with fastp, clones called with MiXCR, in-frame beta chains kept. Rows are combined by CDR3 protein, so each entry shows the most common genes and DNA. In all, the sample holds about 610,000 distinct CDR3 sequences, and roughly a tenth of those were seen once. The ten largest clones represent roughly 4% of the sample. Sample: PBMCs from the stem cell graft donor, taken from the stem cell graft. The receptors were sampled from a human donor who donated a stem cell graft to a child with acute myeloid leukemia.

Ten or more counts support this clonotype. The rearrangement joins TRBV4-2 to TRBJ2-1, with D perhaps matching TRBD1 (6 bases). The CDR3 contains 18 residues. The V gene lost 2 bases and the J gene lost 9 bases, with 26 bases spanning the gap. Germline assignment: CDR1 LGHNA and CDR2 YNFKEQ. CDR3 loop: CASSQSLKAPSVGGEQFF. In DNA form, the CDR3 reads TGTGCCAGCAGCCAAAGCCTGAAAGCCCCCTCCGTAGGGGGTGAGCAGTTCTTC.

This clonotype was found a few times. The chain links TRBV29-1 to TRBJ2-2; 10 nucleotides align to TRBD2. CDR3 length equals 14 residues. Germline lookup yields CDR1 SQVTM and CDR2 ANQGSEA. With V trimmed by 2 bases and J by 10 bases, 7 bases remained unmatched. As DNA, the CDR3 is TGCAGCGTTGAATCCCCCAGCGGGGGGGAGGAGCTGTTTTTT. Protein: CSVESPSGGEELFF.

This clonotype has more than one count but fewer than ten. The chain employs TRBV5-1 and TRBJ2-7; 7 nucleotides agree with TRBD1. V was pared by 4 bases and J by 4 bases, with 8 bases of the junction left unmatched. CDR1 SGHRS and CDR2 YFSETQ come from the germline V gene. The CDR3 spans 14 residues. The CDR3 sequence: CASSAYRGSYEQYF. The CDR3 bases are TGCGCCAGCAGCGCTTACAGGGGATCATACGAGCAGTACTTC.

This clonotype turned up a few times. This rearrangement joins TRBV7-2 to TRBJ2-5; 8 positions match TRBD2. V trimming: 5 bases; J trimming: 4 bases; junction bases outside the gene matches: 9. The V gene's germline CDR1 is SGHTA and CDR2 FQGNSA. The CDR3 length is 15 residues. The CDR3 DNA is TGTGCCAGCAGCCCCCTGGGGCTAGCGGGAGAGACCCAGTACTTC. It specifies CASSPLGLAGETQYF.